The TCR beta chain under discussion was sequenced for a study of breast tumors, draining lymph nodes, adjacent tissues. Study-wide results and caveats: Most tumor T cells seemingly derive from lymph node, then expand in tumor.

Only a few counts were recorded for this clonotype. As yet, its antigen is unknown. The junction departs from germline at one end; a sequencing error may be responsible. MiXCR was run by TCRdb on the multiplex PCR reads, yielding one entry per CDR3 protein. The repertoire holds about 52,000 distinct CDR3 sequences, with roughly 41% as singletons. Sequenced material: breast tumor tissue. The receptor was derived from a female donor with breast cancer. Some clones in this sample may be carry-over from other donors' samples.

CDR3 in amino acids: CASSLARGSHLYGYAF. The CDR3 bases are TGCGCCAGCAGCTTGGCCAGGGGATCCCACCTCTATGGCTACGCCTTC. The chain employs TRBV5-1 and TRBJ1-2; maybe TRBD1 (6 bases). The V gene's germline CDR1 is SGHRS and CDR2 YFSETQ. The CDR3 runs 16 residues.